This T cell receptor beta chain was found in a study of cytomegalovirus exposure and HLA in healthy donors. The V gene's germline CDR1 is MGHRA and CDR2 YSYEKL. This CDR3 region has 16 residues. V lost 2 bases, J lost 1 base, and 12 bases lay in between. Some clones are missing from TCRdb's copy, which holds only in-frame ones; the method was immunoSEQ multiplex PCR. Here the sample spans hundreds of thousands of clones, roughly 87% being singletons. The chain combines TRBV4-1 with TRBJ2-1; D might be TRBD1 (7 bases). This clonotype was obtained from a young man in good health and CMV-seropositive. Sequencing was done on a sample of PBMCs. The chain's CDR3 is CASSQQQGTSYNEQFF. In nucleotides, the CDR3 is TGCGCCAGCAGCCAACAACAGGGGACTTCCTACAATGAGCAGTTCTTC.